The source of this TCR beta chain is a study of graft-versus-host responses after intestinal transplantation. As for the study in general: Anti-thymocyte globulin induction, then tacrolimus and steroids for roughly 3 years, went to all recipients.

Germline V gene sequence: CDR1 SGHTA, CDR2 FQGNSA. V trimming: 5 bases; J trimming: 0 bases; junction bases outside the gene matches: 8. The CDR3 has 18 amino acids. Produced via immunoSEQ multiplex PCR; TCRdb's table is partial and in-frame only. The sample has about 90,000 clones, about 88% seen once; the top ten hold 0.28%. Remarks on this clone: The antigen remains undetermined.

This TCR was sampled from a human donor who was the organ donor for an intestinal transplant. The chain carries TRBV7-2 and TRBJ2-6; 9 nucleotides match TRBD1. The sample here was unstimulated CD4+ T cells sorted from spleen or lymph node cells, taken before transplant. The CDR3 DNA sequence: TGTGCCAGCAGCCTGAGGGGACAGGGCATCTCTGGGGCCAACGTCCTGACTTTC. This sequence encodes CASSLRGQGISGANVLTF. Full variable domain (outside the CDR3, taken from reference TRBV7-2 and TRBJ2-6): GAGVSQSPSNKVTEKGKDVELRCDPISGHTALYWYRQSLGQGLEFLIYFQGNSAPDKSGLPSDRFSAERTGGSVSTLTIQRTQQEDSAVYLCASSLRGQGISGANVLTFGAGSRLTVL.